One and the same sample provided the 4 T cell receptor beta chains below, sequenced in a study of T cell responses to AZD1222 COVID-19 vaccine. The repertoire was sequenced with immunoSEQ multiplex PCR; TCRdb's copy has only in-frame clones and lacks some. The sample has about 120,000 clones, 70% to 90% seen once. The sample was peripheral blood, taken on day 0 of AZD1222 vaccination. Receptors originate from an adult in good health.

The rearrangement links TRBV19 to TRBJ1-4; TRBD1 agrees at 7 bases. CDR3 length equals 13 residues. Losses at the gene ends were 7 bases for V and 5 bases for J; bases not matched to a gene: 4. Germline CDR1 LNHDA, CDR2 SQIVND (reference sequence). This CDR3 is CASTRDRNEKLFF. The CDR3 region has the DNA TGTGCCAGTACCCGGGACAGAAATGAAAAACTGTTTTTT.

A note on this clone: Additional DNA sequences in this sample encode the identical CDR3. V gene TRBV5-1 combines with J gene TRBJ2-6; D is perhaps TRBD2 (6 bases). The CDR3 consists of 16 residues. Germline V gives CDR1 SGHRS, CDR2 YFSETQ. V lost 5 bases and J lost 0, with 12 bases in between. DNA for the CDR3: TGCGCCAGCAGTCTGGAGGGCAACTCTGGGGCCAACGTCCTGACTTTC. This gives the protein CASSLEGNSGANVLTF.

The chain joins TRBV10-2 to TRBJ2-5, with 8 bases identical to TRBD2. Trimming removed 7 bases from V and 5 bases from J; junction bases left unmatched: 15. The CDR3 is 16 amino acids. CDR1 and CDR2 from the germline V gene are WSHSY and SAAADI. The CDR3 is CASTSLWGTSDETQYF. The CDR3 DNA reads TGCGCCAGCACCTCCTTATGGGGGACTAGTGATGAGACCCAGTACTTC.

The chain is built from TRBV19 and TRBJ2-7, with D perhaps matching TRBD2 (5 bases). In germline, CDR1 is LNHDA, CDR2 SQIVND (reference sequence). V dropped 5 bases and J dropped 5 bases, with 19 bases sitting between them. This CDR3 has 15 amino acids. In DNA form, the CDR3 reads TGTGCCAGTAGTCCGAGGGTCGGGCAACGACACGAGCAGTACTTC. Translating it yields CASSPRVGQRHEQYF.